This T cell receptor beta chain was captured in a study of blood T cells in healthy people across ages. Germline CDR1 reads MGHDK; CDR2 reads SYGVNS. The ends lost 3 bases at V and 3 bases at J; junction bases unmatched: 4. The CDR3 loop spans 16 amino acids. Primed by a sample-barcoded 5' primer and a J-beta primer mix, a second PCR proceeded for about 6 to 12 cycles. TCRdb passed the 5' RACE reads through MiXCR, listing each CDR3 protein once. The repertoire consists of approximately 780,000 distinct CDR3 sequences, with around 25% occurring once and the leading ten covering over 2.5%. The same sample was also studied in work on T cells of mothers and their children. From that paper: Study donors consisted of three healthy Caucasian mothers and their six children.

The sequenced sample consisted of blood. The sequence was collected from a boy between 10 and 17 years old in good health. This chain links TRBV25-1 with TRBJ1-4; 10 bases fit TRBD1. CDR3 protein: CASSERDRGPNEKLFF. CDR3 DNA: TGTGCCAGCAGTGAGCGCGACAGGGGGCCTAATGAAAAACTGTTTTTT.